A selection of T cell receptor beta chains follows, all from one sample in a study of blood T cell repertoires in COVID-19. Sequencing used immunoSEQ multiplex PCR; TCRdb keeps in-frame clones, though not all of them. The table lists some 83,000 clones, less than 80% of them singletons. The sample consisted of peripheral blood. Source of these receptors: a woman at least 80 years old with acute or convalescent COVID-19. Both conserved end residues are part of each CDR3. Fields, in order: V gene, D gene, J gene, clone size, CDR3 protein, CDR3 DNA. D genes are given only for firm matches. Expanded clones get a size class; other rows say once, few or many, or leave the size out.

v_gene: TRBV7-6; d_gene: TRBD1; j_gene: TRBJ1-2; abundance: NA; CDR3aa: CASSLGTQVQGAFYGYTF; CDR3nt: TGTGCCAGCAGCTTGGGTACCCAAGTGCAGGGGGCCTTCTATGGCTACACCTTC
v_gene: TRBV28; d_gene: NA; j_gene: TRBJ1-1; abundance: NA; CDR3aa: CASTMNTEAFF; CDR3nt: TGTGCCAGCACTATGAACACTGAAGCTTTCTTT
v_gene: TRBV10-3; d_gene: NA; j_gene: TRBJ1-1; abundance: NA; CDR3aa: CAIGTSGTGNTEAFF; CDR3nt: TGTGCCATCGGGACTTCCGGGACGGGGAACACTGAAGCTTTCTTT
v_gene: TRBV28; d_gene: NA; j_gene: TRBJ2-7; abundance: NA; CDR3aa: CASSTGLPYEQYF; CDR3nt: TGTGCCAGCTCCACAGGGTTACCTTACGAGCAGTACTTC
v_gene: TRBV15; d_gene: NA; j_gene: TRBJ1-2; abundance: few; CDR3aa: CATRVGGKDYGYTF; CDR3nt: TGTGCCACCAGGGTGGGGGGGAAAGACTATGGCTACACCTTC
v_gene: TRBV7-2; d_gene: NA; j_gene: TRBJ1-1; abundance: NA; CDR3aa: CASSLDPRTDTEAFF; CDR3nt: TGTGCCAGCAGCTTAGATCCTAGGACAGACACTGAAGCTTTCTTT
v_gene: TRBV7-2; d_gene: TRBD1; j_gene: TRBJ2-7; abundance: NA; CDR3aa: CASSPQGAKPYEQYF; CDR3nt: TGTGCCAGCAGCCCACAGGGGGCGAAACCCTACGAGCAGTACTTC
v_gene: TRBV9; d_gene: TRBD1; j_gene: TRBJ2-3; abundance: NA; CDR3aa: CASSVGTGVTDTQYF; CDR3nt: TGTGCCAGCAGCGTAGGGACAGGGGTCACAGATACGCAGTATTTT
v_gene: TRBV2; d_gene: TRBD1; j_gene: TRBJ1-3; abundance: NA; CDR3aa: CASRKTGLMSGDTIYF; CDR3nt: TGTGCCAGCAGGAAGACAGGGTTGATGTCTGGGGACACCATATATTTT
v_gene: TRBV6-5; d_gene: NA; j_gene: TRBJ1-3; abundance: NA; CDR3aa: CASSIQATDTIYF; CDR3nt: TGTGCCAGCAGTATACAGGCGACGGACACCATATATTTT
v_gene: TRBV7-2; d_gene: NA; j_gene: TRBJ1-2; abundance: NA; CDR3aa: CASSLGRTYNYGYTF; CDR3nt: TGTGCCAGCAGCTTAGGGAGGACGTATAACTATGGCTACACCTTC
v_gene: TRBV7-9; d_gene: NA; j_gene: TRBJ1-4; abundance: NA; CDR3aa: CASSFGFGGENEKLFF; CDR3nt: TGTGCCAGCAGCTTTGGCTTTGGGGGGGAAAATGAAAAACTGTTTTTT
v_gene: TRBV5-4; d_gene: TRBD2; j_gene: TRBJ2-1; abundance: NA; CDR3aa: CASSPLGTSVKYEQFF; CDR3nt: TGTGCCAGCAGCCCACTCGGGACTAGCGTTAAATATGAGCAGTTCTTC
v_gene: TRBV6-5; d_gene: TRBD1; j_gene: TRBJ1-4; abundance: NA; CDR3aa: CASRKTGANEKLFF; CDR3nt: TGTGCCAGCAGGAAGACAGGGGCTAATGAAAAACTGTTTTTT
v_gene: TRBV4-1; d_gene: NA; j_gene: TRBJ1-6; abundance: NA; CDR3aa: CASSQEREGPLHF; CDR3nt: TGCGCCAGCAGCCAAGAACGGGAAGGACCCCTCCACTTT
v_gene: TRBV7-2; d_gene: TRBD1; j_gene: TRBJ1-1; abundance: NA; CDR3aa: CASSLAGGVGDTEAFF; CDR3nt: TGTGCCAGCAGCTTAGCAGGGGGCGTGGGGGACACTGAAGCTTTCTTT
v_gene: TRBV7-6; d_gene: TRBD1; j_gene: TRBJ2-2; abundance: NA; CDR3aa: CASTPGQGVVDTGELFF; CDR3nt: TGTGCCAGCACCCCGGGACAGGGGGTGGTAGACACCGGGGAGCTGTTTTTT
v_gene: TRBV5-6; d_gene: TRBD1; j_gene: TRBJ1-2; abundance: NA; CDR3aa: CASSLEGGPYGYTF; CDR3nt: TGTGCCAGCAGCTTGGAAGGGGGCCCCTATGGCTACACCTTC
v_gene: TRBV6-1; d_gene: TRBD1; j_gene: TRBJ1-2; abundance: few; CDR3aa: CASSEGQGSPFF; CDR3nt: TGTGCCAGCAGTGAGGGACAGGGAAGTCCTTTCTTC
v_gene: TRBV27; d_gene: NA; j_gene: TRBJ1-5; abundance: NA; CDR3aa: CASSLDSYQPQHF; CDR3nt: TGTGCCAGCAGTTTAGACAGCTATCAGCCCCAGCATTTT
v_gene: TRBV5-1; d_gene: TRBD2; j_gene: TRBJ2-3; abundance: NA; CDR3aa: CASSLAGTSVRTDTQYF; CDR3nt: TGCGCCAGCAGCTTGGCCGGGACTAGCGTCCGCACAGATACGCAGTATTTT
v_gene: TRBV6-5; d_gene: NA; j_gene: TRBJ1-4; abundance: NA; CDR3aa: CASSLGGNEKLFF; CDR3nt: TGTGCCAGCAGTTTAGGGGGAAATGAAAAACTGTTTTTT
v_gene: TRBV19; d_gene: NA; j_gene: TRBJ1-2; abundance: NA; CDR3aa: CASSWQANYGYTF; CDR3nt: TGTGCCAGTAGTTGGCAGGCTAACTATGGCTACACCTTC